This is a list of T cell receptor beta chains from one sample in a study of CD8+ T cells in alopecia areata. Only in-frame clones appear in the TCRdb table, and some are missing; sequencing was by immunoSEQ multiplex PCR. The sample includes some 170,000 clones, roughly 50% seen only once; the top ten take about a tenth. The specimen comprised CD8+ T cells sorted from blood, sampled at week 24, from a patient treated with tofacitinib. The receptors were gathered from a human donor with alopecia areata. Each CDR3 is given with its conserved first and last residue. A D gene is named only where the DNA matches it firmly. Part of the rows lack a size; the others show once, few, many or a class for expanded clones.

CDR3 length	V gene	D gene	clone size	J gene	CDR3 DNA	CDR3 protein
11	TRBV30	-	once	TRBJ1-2	TGTGCCTGGGGCGACTCACAGGGAGACACCTTC	CAWGDSQGDTF
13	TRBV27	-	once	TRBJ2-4	TGTGCCAGCAGTTTAGGACATGGGGACATTCAGTACTTC	CASSLGHGDIQYF
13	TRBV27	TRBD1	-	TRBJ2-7	TGTGCCAGTTCAGACAGGGAGACCTACGAGCAGTACTTC	CASSDRETYEQYF
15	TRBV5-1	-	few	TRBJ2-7	TGCGCCAGCAGCTGGAGAACACGCGGAGACTACGAGCAGTACTTC	CASSWRTRGDYEQYF
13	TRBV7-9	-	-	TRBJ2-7	TGTGCCAGCAGCTTAGGAGGGCTCGACGAGCAGTACTTC	CASSLGGLDEQYF
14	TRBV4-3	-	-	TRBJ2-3	TGCGCCAGCAGCCAAGCCCCGCGCACAGATACGCAGTATTTT	CASSQAPRTDTQYF
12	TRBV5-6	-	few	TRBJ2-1	TGTGCCAGCAGCTTGGAGGTCAATGAGCAGTTCTTC	CASSLEVNEQFF
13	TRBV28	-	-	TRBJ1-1	TGTGCCAGCAGTTCGGCAATTCGCACTGAAGCTTTCTTT	CASSSAIRTEAFF
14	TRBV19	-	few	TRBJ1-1	TGTGCCAGTAGTATCCCCGGGAACAACACTGAAGCTTTCTTT	CASSIPGNNTEAFF
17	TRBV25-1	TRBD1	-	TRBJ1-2	TGTGCCAGCAGTGATGTTGGACAGGGGGCGGGAGACTATGGCTACACCTTC	CASSDVGQGAGDYGYTF
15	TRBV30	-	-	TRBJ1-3	TGTGCCTGGAGCTCCGGGAGAAACTCTGGAAACACCATATATTTT	CAWSSGRNSGNTIYF
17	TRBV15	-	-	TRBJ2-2	TGTGCCACCAGCCAGGAGCCCGGGACAACGAACACCGGGGAGCTGTTTTTT	CATSQEPGTTNTGELFF
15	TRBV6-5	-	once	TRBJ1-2	TGTGCCAGCCTACCGATAGGGACCGAGAACTATGGCTACACCTTC	CASLPIGTENYGYTF
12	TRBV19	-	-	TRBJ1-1	TGTGCCAGTAGTATTGGGAACACTGAAGCTTTCTTT	CASSIGNTEAFF
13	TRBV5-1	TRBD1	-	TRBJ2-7	TGCGCCAGCATAGGACAGGGGCGGGGAGAGCAGTACTTC	CASIGQGRGEQYF
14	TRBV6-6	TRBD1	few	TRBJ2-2	TGTGCCAGTGAATCTACAGGGGGTACCGGGGAGCTGTTTTTT	CASESTGGTGELFF
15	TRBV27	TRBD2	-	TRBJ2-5	TGTGCCAGCAGCCACACCGGGACTAGGGAAGAGACCCAGTACTTC	CASSHTGTREETQYF
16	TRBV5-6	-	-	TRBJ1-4	TGTGCCAGCAGCCCAACAGGGACCCAACGGGGTGAAAAACTGTTTTTT	CASSPTGTQRGEKLFF
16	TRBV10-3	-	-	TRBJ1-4	TGTGCCATCAGTGAGTCGATCTTCGGCAAGGGCGAAAAACTGTTTTTT	CAISESIFGKGEKLFF
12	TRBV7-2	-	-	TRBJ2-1	TGTGCCAGCAGCTTAGGATACAATGAGCAGTTCTTC	CASSLGYNEQFF
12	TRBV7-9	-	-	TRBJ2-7	TGTGCCAGCAGCTTGGTACCTTACGAGCAGTACTTC	CASSLVPYEQYF
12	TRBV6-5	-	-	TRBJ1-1	TGTGCCAGCAGTGACTATAACACTGAAGCTTTCTTT	CASSDYNTEAFF
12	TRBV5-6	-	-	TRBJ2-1	TGTGCCAGCAGCATGAAGGGCAATGAGCAGTTCTTC	CASSMKGNEQFF
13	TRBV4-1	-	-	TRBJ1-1	TGCGCCAGCAGCCTCCACGAGGGCACTGAAGCTTTCTTT	CASSLHEGTEAFF
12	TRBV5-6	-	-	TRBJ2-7	TGTGCCAGCAGCTTGGCATCGGGGGAGCAGTACTTC	CASSLASGEQYF
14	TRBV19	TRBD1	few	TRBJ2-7	TGTGCCAGTAGTATCCGGGACAGGGGCCACGAGCAGTACTTC	CASSIRDRGHEQYF
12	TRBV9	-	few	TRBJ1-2	TGTGCCAGCAGCGGGCAGAGCTATGGCTACACCTTC	CASSGQSYGYTF
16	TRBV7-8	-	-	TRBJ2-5	TGTGCCAGCAGCTTAGAAGGAGGTCTAGGGGGGGAGACCCAGTACTTC	CASSLEGGLGGETQYF
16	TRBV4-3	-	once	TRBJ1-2	TGCGCCAGCAGCCAAGATAACCCAACGGGGAAGTATGGCTACACCTTC	CASSQDNPTGKYGYTF
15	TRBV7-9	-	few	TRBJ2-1	TGTGCCAGCGGCCCGGGGCCCAACTCCTACAATGAGCAGTTCTTC	CASGPGPNSYNEQFF
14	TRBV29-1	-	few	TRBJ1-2	TGCAGCGTTGGTGTCGCGGAACAGGGTTCAGGCTACACCTTC	CSVGVAEQGSGYTF
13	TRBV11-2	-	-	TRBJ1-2	TGTGCCAGCAGCCCCGAGAGAGACTATGGCTACACCTTC	CASSPERDYGYTF
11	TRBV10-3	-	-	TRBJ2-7	TGTGCCATCATGAGGAACTACGAGCAGTACTTC	CAIMRNYEQYF
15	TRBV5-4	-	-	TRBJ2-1	TGTGCCAGCAGCTTAGGACAGTCCTCCTACAATGAGCAGTTCTTC	CASSLGQSSYNEQFF
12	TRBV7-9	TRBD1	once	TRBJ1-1	TGTGCCAGCAGCCGGCGACAGGGGGACCTACTCTTT	CASSRRQGDLLF
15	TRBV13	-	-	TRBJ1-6	TGTGCCAGCAGCCTCCGGGGTCTGGGGAATTCACCCCTCCACTTT	CASSLRGLGNSPLHF
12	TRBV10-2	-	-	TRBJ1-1	TGCGCCAGCAGTGAATGGGACACTGAAGCTTTCTTT	CASSEWDTEAFF
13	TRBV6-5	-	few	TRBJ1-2	TGTGCCAGCAGCTCGGGGGGGCTCCATGGCTACACCTTC	CASSSGGLHGYTF
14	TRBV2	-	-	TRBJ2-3	TGTGCCAGAAACGGACAGGGACTAGGTGATACGCAGTATTTT	CARNGQGLGDTQYF
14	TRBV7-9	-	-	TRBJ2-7	TGTGCCAGCAGCTTAGTTGCAGGGTCCTACGAGCAGTACTTC	CASSLVAGSYEQYF
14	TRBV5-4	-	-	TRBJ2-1	TGTGCCAGCAGCTTGGGGGATCCTCACAATGAGCAGTTCTTC	CASSLGDPHNEQFF
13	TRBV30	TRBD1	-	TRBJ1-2	TGTGCCTTAGGGACAGACGTATTCTATGGCTACACCTTC	CALGTDVFYGYTF
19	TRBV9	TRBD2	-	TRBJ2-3	TGTGCCAGCAGCGTAGCTGACAGCGGGGGGGTAATTGTAACAGATACGCAGTATTTT	CASSVADSGGVIVTDTQYF
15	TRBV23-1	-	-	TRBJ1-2	TGCGCCAGCAGTCAATCGATAGAGGGGATGAATGGCTACACCTTC	CASSQSIEGMNGYTF
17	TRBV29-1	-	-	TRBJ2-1	TGCAGCGTTGAAGGTGTGGCAGGCCACAAGGGAGGCAATGAGCAGTTCTTC	CSVEGVAGHKGGNEQFF
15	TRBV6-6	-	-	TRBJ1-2	TGTGCCAGCAGTTATCTCCCGGGGAGGGAGGAAGGCTACACCTTC	CASSYLPGREEGYTF
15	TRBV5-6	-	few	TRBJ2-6	TGTGCCAGCAGCTTGGCCCCCGGAGAGACCAACGTCCTGACTTTC	CASSLAPGETNVLTF